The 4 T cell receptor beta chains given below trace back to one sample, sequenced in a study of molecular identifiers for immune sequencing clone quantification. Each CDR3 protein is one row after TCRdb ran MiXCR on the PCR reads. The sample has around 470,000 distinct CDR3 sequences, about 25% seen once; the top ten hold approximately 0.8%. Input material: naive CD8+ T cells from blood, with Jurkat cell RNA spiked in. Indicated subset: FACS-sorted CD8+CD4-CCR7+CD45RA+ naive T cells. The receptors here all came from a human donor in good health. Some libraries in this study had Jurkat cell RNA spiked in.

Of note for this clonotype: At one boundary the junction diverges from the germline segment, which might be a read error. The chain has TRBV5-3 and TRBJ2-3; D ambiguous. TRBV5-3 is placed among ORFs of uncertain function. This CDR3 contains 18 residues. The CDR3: CASSLVVILPGRTDTQYF. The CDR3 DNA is TGTGCCAGCAGCTTGGTTGTTATCCTCCCAGGTCGCACAGATACGCAGTATTTT.

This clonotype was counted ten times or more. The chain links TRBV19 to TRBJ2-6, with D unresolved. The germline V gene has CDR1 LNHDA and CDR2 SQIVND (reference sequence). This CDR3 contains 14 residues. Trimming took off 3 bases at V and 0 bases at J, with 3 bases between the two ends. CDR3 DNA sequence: TGTGCCAGTAGTATTGGCTCTGGGGCCAACGTCCTGACTTTC. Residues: CASSIGSGANVLTF. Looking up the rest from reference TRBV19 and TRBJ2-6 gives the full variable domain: DGGITQSPKYLFRKEGQNVTLSCEQNLNHDAMYWYRQDPGQGLRLIYYSQIVNDFQKGDIAEGYSVSREKKESFPLTVTSAQKNPTAFYLCASSIGSGANVLTFGAGSRLTVL.

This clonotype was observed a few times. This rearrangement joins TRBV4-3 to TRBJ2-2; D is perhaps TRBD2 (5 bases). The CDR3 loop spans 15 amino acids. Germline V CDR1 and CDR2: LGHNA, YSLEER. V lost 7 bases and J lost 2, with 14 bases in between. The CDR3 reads CASTLATGNTGELFF. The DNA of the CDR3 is TGCGCCAGCACCCTAGCTACCGGAAACACCGGGGAGCTGTTTTTT.

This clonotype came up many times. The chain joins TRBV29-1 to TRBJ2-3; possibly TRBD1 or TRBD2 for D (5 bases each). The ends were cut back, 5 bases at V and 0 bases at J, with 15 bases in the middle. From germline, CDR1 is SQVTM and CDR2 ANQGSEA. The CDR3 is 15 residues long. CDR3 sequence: CSVKGTHQSTDTQYF. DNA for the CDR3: TGCAGCGTTAAAGGGACGCACCAGAGCACAGATACGCAGTATTTT.